This T cell receptor beta chain was recovered during a study of cytomegalovirus exposure and HLA in healthy donors (dated by TCRdb to the late 2010s). About the investigation overall: A later analysis indicated that the 95 to 150 validation repertoires were generated on the platform also employed for the roughly 650 repertoires of the first cohort. Along with the approximately 600-subject first cohort, a separate validation cohort of approximately 110 different subjects was used. The study combined high-throughput TCR immunosequencing, statistical association of individual TCRs with disease status, and machine learning to predict cytomegalovirus infection status. The study aimed to test whether cataloging public T cell receptors could reveal signatures of past pathogen exposure. Overall study outcomes, separate from this receptor: A later analysis had no HLA typing for the validation cohort, so co-occurrence there was scored across all 110 or so repertoires. Cytomegalovirus status was reported to be diagnosed by the classifier with high specificity and sensitivity in both the original and validation cohorts. In vitro tests confirmed that three of the cytomegalovirus-associated TCR beta chains recognize cytomegalovirus antigens. Most TCR sequences were seen in very few donors, while some public TCRs were found in many individuals. In a later analysis, TCRs clustered in the first cohort were found to also tend to co-occur in the roughly 110 validation repertoires, with over 90% of cluster scores above 0. In the study, about 150 TCR beta chains were listed as associated with cytomegalovirus. The authors suggested that the approach could potentially be generalized to other disease states and immunological phenotypes.

The junction shows trimming of 1 base on V and 7 bases on J, and the gene matches do not reach 5 bases of it. CDR1 MNHNS and CDR2 SASEGT are derived from the germline V gene. Counted from cysteine to phenylalanine, this CDR3 has 15 amino acids. The CDR3 DNA has 45 bases and is translated from base 1. Separate from the approximately 690-subject first cohort, the validation cohort of 120 subjects was the group to which the donors belonged. The receptor library was made with the immunoSEQ multiplex PCR assay. The authors processed their data as follows. A statistical classification framework was built to diagnose cytomegalovirus status from the catalog of TCR beta chain sequences. This is the immuneACCESS table as TCRdb keeps it, with only in-frame sequences that have V and J called. A part of the clones is gone; compared with another copy, unresolved V genes explain less than half, and the rest is unexplained. The V and J calls and clone size were taken over from that table, and D and trimming were inferred from the DNA. The sample table lists under 130,000 clones, 85% to 90% of them with a count of one. Of the sample, around 3.6% is held by the ten largest clones.

In regard to this clone: The antigen this receptor binds is unknown. Base qualities are missing; no much larger clone stands one base away.

This clonotype originated in a woman younger than 30 in good health and CMV-seropositive. The material sequenced was PBMCs. The sequence is built from TRBV6-1 and TRBJ2-1; 9 central nucleotides agree with TRBD1. The bases are TGTGCCAGCAGTGAAGGCCGGACAGGGGCGAATGAGCAGTTCTTC. This sequence encodes CASSEGRTGANEQFF.